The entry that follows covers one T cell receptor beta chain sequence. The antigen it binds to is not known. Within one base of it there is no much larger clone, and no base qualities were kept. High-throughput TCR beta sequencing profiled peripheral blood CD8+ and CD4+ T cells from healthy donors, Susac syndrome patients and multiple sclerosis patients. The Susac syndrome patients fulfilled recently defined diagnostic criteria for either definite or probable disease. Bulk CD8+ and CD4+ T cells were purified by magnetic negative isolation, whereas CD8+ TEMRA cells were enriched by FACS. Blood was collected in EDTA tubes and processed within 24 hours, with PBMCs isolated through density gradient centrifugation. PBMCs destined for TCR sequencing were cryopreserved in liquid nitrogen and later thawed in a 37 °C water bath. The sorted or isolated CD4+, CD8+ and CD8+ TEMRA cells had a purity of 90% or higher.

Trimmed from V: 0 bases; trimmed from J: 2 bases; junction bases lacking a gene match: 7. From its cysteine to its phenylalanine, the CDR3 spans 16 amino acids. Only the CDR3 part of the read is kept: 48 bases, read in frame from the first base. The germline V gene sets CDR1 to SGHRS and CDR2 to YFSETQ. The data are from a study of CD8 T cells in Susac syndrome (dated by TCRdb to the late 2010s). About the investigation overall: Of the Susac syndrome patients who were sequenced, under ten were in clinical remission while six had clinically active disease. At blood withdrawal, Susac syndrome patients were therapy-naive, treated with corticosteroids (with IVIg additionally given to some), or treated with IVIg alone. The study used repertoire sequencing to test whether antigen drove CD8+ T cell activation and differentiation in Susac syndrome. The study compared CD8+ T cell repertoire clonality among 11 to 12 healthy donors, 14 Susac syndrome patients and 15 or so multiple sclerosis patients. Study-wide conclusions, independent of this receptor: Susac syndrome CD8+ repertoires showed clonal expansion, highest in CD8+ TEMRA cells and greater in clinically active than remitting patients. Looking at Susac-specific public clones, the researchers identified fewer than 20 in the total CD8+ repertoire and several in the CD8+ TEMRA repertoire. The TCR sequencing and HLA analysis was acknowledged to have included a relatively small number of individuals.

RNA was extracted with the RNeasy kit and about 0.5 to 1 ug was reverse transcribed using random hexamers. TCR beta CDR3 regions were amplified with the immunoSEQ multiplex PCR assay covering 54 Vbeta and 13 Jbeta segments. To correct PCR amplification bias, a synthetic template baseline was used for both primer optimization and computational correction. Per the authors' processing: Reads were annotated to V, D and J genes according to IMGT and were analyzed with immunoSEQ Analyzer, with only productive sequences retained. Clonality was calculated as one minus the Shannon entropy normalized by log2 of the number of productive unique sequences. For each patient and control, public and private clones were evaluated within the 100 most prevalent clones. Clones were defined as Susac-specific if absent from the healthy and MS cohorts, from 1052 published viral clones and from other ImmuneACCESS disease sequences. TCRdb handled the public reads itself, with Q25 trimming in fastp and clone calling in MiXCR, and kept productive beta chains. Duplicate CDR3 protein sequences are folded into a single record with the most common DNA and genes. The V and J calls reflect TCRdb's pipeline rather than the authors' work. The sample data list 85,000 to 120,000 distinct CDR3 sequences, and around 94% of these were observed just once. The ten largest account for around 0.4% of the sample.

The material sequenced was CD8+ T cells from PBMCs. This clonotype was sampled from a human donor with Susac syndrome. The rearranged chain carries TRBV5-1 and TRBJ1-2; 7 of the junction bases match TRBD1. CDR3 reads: CASSLEDRKPNYGYTF. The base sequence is TGCGCCAGCAGCTTGGAGGACAGGAAACCGAACTATGGCTACACCTTC. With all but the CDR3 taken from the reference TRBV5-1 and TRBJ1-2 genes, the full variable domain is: KAGVTQTPRYLIKTRGQQVTLSCSPISGHRSVSWYQQTPGQGLQFLFEYFSETQRNKGNFPGRFSGRQFSNSRSEMNVSTLELGDSALYLCASSLEDRKPNYGYTFGSGTRLTVV.